This TCR beta chain was recorded in a study of blood T cell repertoires in COVID-19. Sequencing was performed with immunoSEQ multiplex PCR; in TCRdb, only in-frame clones are kept and a portion is missing. Of about 110,000 clones listed, around 90% were seen once; the top ten hold roughly 2.5%. This CDR3 has 14 amino acids. Trimming cost V 4 bases and J 2 bases, with 11 bases left between them. Looked up from germline, CDR1 is MNHEY and CDR2 is SMNVEV (reference sequence). The chain links TRBV27 to TRBJ2-5, with D perhaps TRBD2 (5 bases). Sequencing was performed on peripheral blood. The TCR sequence derives from a human donor in a cohort sampled during active COVID-19. The CDR3 region is CASSYLRDQETQYF. CDR3 coding DNA: TGTGCCAGCAGTTACCTCCGGGATCAAGAGACCCAGTACTTC.